This T cell receptor (beta chain) comes out of a study of cytotoxic CD8 clonotypes in ibrutinib-treated CLL. In the study overall: The authors obtained response samples at a median of around eleven months of treatment, range 6 to 36.

Produced via immunoSEQ multiplex PCR; TCRdb's table is partial and in-frame only. The profile shows about 160,000 clones, over 65% of them singletons. This clone came up a few times. Its cognate antigen is unknown. V was clipped by 5 bases and J by 3 bases; unmatched bases: 9. CDR3 size: 16 residues. Germline V gives CDR1 MDHEN, CDR2 SYDVKM. Study-level findings and limits: A rise in clonality was seen at ibrutinib response, and a fall back toward baseline was seen at progression. Measured clonality at baseline was greater than in age-matched healthy donors and tracked with circulating CD8+ T-cell counts. In sustained-remission versus progressing patients, sampling times differed.

This TCR came from a human donor with chronic lymphocytic leukemia. The V and J genes are TRBV28 and TRBJ2-7, with 11 positions matching TRBD1. Sequences were derived from PBMCs, sampled after 12 months of ibrutinib treatment. CDR3 sequence: CASSVGTGGVGYEQYF. The CDR3 region has the DNA TGTGCCAGCAGTGTCGGGACAGGGGGGGTGGGCTACGAGCAGTACTTC.